A selection of T cell receptor beta chains follows, all from one sample in a study of T cell repertoires in cytomegalovirus infection. TCRdb fed the reads into MiXCR, producing one record per CDR3 protein. Of about 200,000 distinct CDR3 sequences in the sample, approximately 9.6% are singletons; the top ten hold approximately 4.6%. Sequencing input: PBMCs. These receptors all come from a human donor in good health (CMV status not recorded). Some clones in this sample may be carry-over from other donors' samples. Both conserved end residues are part of each CDR3. A D gene is named only where the DNA matches it firmly. Clone size is not always given. Where it is, it says once, few, many or a class for expanded clones.

CASSYPRQGNRNTEAFF,TGTGCCAGCAGTTACCCAAGACAGGGTAACCGGAACACTGAAGCTTTCTTT,17,TRBD1,many,TRBV6-2/TRBV6-3,TRBJ1-1
CASSHHNSPLHF,TGTGCCAGCAGTCATCATAATTCACCCCTCCACTTT,12,.,many,TRBV2,TRBJ1-6
CASSKPGQDGVEQYF,TGTGCCAGCAGCAAACCGGGACAGGATGGCGTCGAGCAGTACTTC,15,TRBD1,many,TRBV7-2,TRBJ2-7
CASSLIPGEAFF,TGTGCCAGCAGCTTAATTCCGGGGGAAGCTTTCTTT,12,.,many,TRBV7-2,TRBJ1-1
CAISDREPYEQYF,TGTGCCATCAGTGACAGGGAGCCCTACGAGCAGTACTTC,13,.,many,TRBV10-3,TRBJ2-7
CATRRHRDEGIQPQHF,TGTGCCACCCGACGTCACCGGGACGAGGGCATCCAGCCCCAGCATTTT,16,.,.,TRBV15,TRBJ1-5
CSARVGWGETQGETQYF,TGCAGTGCTAGAGTAGGGTGGGGGGAGACCCAAGGGGAGACCCAGTACTTC,17,.,many,TRBV20-1,TRBJ2-5
CASTSTPGQGAWGNQPQHF,TGTGCCAGCACCTCCACCCCGGGACAGGGGGCTTGGGGGAATCAGCCCCAGCATTTT,19,TRBD1,many,TRBV7-2,TRBJ1-5
CASSQPLGTYNEQFF,TGTGCCAGCAGCCAGCCTTTGGGCACCTACAATGAGCAGTTCTTC,15,.,many,TRBV7-9,TRBJ2-1
CASSEYHGGLNTEAFF,TGTGCCAGCAGTGAATATCATGGGGGCCTGAACACTGAAGCTTTCTTT,16,.,many,TRBV6-1,TRBJ1-1
CSASSPITPYSSGSNQPQHF,TGCAGTGCTAGTAGTCCAATTACCCCCTATTCTTCAGGCAGCAATCAGCCCCAGCATTTT,20,.,few,TRBV20-1,TRBJ1-5
CASSPSTVPNEQFF,TGTGCCAGCAGCCCATCTACTGTCCCCAATGAGCAGTTCTTC,14,.,many,TRBV7-2,TRBJ2-1
CASSERSVIPGTDTQYF,TGTGCCAGCAGTGAGCGATCGGTGATCCCTGGCACAGATACGCAGTATTTT,17,.,many,TRBV2,TRBJ2-3
CASSLIGEWQNIQYF,TGTGCCAGCAGCTTGATAGGGGAGTGGCAAAACATTCAGTACTTC,15,.,few,TRBV5-5,TRBJ2-4
CASSLGGGGHSYEQYF,TGTGCCAGCAGCTTAGGGGGCGGGGGCCACTCCTACGAGCAGTACTTC,16,.,.,TRBV7-6,TRBJ2-7
CASSSIDSNNSPLHF,TGTGCCAGCAGCTCGATCGACAGTAATAATTCACCCCTCCACTTT,15,.,many,TRBV5-4,TRBJ1-6
CASSFEDRGLREQYF,TGCGCCAGCAGCTTCGAGGACAGGGGGCTAAGAGAGCAGTACTTC,15,TRBD1,.,TRBV5-1,TRBJ2-7
CASSRDSLSGNTIYF,TGTGCCAGCAGCAGGGACAGCCTCTCTGGAAACACCATATATTTT,15,TRBD1,many,TRBV12-3/TRBV12-4,TRBJ1-3
CASRSLGQESSYEQYF,TGTGCCAGCAGATCGCTCGGGCAGGAGAGCTCCTACGAGCAGTACTTC,16,.,many,TRBV28,TRBJ2-7
CASQTGGAPSYEQYF,TGTGCCAGCCAAACTGGGGGGGCTCCGTCCTACGAGCAGTACTTC,15,.,many,TRBV7-2,TRBJ2-7
CASSLGRSVFYEQYF,TGTGCCAGCAGCTTAGGTCGGTCGGTTTTTTACGAGCAGTACTTC,15,.,many,TRBV7-2,TRBJ2-7
CASSPPGQGASGYTF,TGTGCCAGCAGCCCACCGGGACAGGGGGCCTCCGGCTACACCTTC,15,TRBD1,many,TRBV7-9,TRBJ1-2
CASSQFGGADTQYF,TGTGCCAGCAGCCAATTCGGGGGGGCAGATACGCAGTATTTT,14,TRBD2,many,TRBV14,TRBJ2-3
CASMASEHEKLFF,TGCGCCAGCATGGCTTCGGAGCATGAAAAACTGTTTTTT,13,.,.,TRBV5-1,TRBJ1-4
CSAPRQGALTRPDEQFF,TGCAGTGCTCCTAGACAGGGGGCTCTTACTAGGCCAGATGAGCAGTTCTTC,17,TRBD1,large,TRBV20-1,TRBJ2-1
CASSTGRTNYGYTF,TGTGCCAGCAGCACGGGACGGACTAACTATGGCTACACCTTC,14,.,many,TRBV7-2,TRBJ1-2
CASSPRLGTISGNTIYF,TGTGCCAGCAGCCCTAGACTCGGGACAATCTCTGGAAACACCATATATTTT,17,.,many,TRBV7-2,TRBJ1-3
CASSLGRGSTEAFF,TGTGCCAGCAGCCTTGGAAGGGGGAGCACTGAAGCTTTCTTT,14,.,many,TRBV7-2,TRBJ1-1
CASSQRRGGETQYF,TGCGCCAGCAGCCAAAGGAGGGGAGGAGAGACCCAGTACTTC,14,.,many,TRBV4-1,TRBJ2-5
CASSYELAGEDEQFF,TGTGCCAGCAGCTACGAGCTAGCGGGAGAGGATGAGCAGTTCTTC,15,TRBD2,many,TRBV7-2,TRBJ2-1
CASSLLGSRNQPQHF,TGTGCCAGCAGTTTACTTGGCAGCCGCAATCAGCCCCAGCATTTT,15,.,.,TRBV28,TRBJ1-5
CASSQVRRGQNQPQHF,TGTGCCAGCAGCCAAGTTCGGCGAGGACAAAATCAGCCCCAGCATTTT,16,.,many,TRBV14,TRBJ1-5
CASSSRSNTDTQYF,TGTGCCAGCAGCTCCCGTAGTAACACAGATACGCAGTATTTT,14,.,many,TRBV7-2,TRBJ2-3
CASSVGSNTEAFF,TGTGCCAGCAGCGTCGGTTCGAACACTGAAGCTTTCTTT,13,.,many,TRBV7-6,TRBJ1-1
CASSQDLLAGYVVNEQFF,TGTGCCAGCAGCCAAGATCTTCTAGCGGGGTATGTTGTAAATGAGCAGTTCTTC,18,TRBD2,many,TRBV14,TRBJ2-1
CASSFGQGKNTEAFF,TGCGCCAGCAGCTTTGGACAGGGCAAGAACACTGAAGCTTTCTTT,15,TRBD1,few,TRBV5-1,TRBJ1-1
CASSLDRDLGEEKLFF,TGTGCCAGCAGCTTAGATCGGGACCTAGGAGAAGAAAAACTGTTTTTT,16,.,many,TRBV7-9,TRBJ1-4
CSVELRTFHNEQFF,TGCAGCGTTGAACTGAGGACCTTCCACAATGAGCAGTTCTTC,14,.,few,TRBV29-1,TRBJ2-1
CASSNLAGHTDTQYF,TGTGCCAGCTCCAATTTAGCGGGCCACACAGATACGCAGTATTTT,15,TRBD2,many,TRBV12-3/TRBV12-4,TRBJ2-3
CASSLPDAADTDTQYF,TGTGCCAGCAGTTTACCCGACGCGGCCGACACAGATACGCAGTATTTT,16,.,few,TRBV12-3/TRBV12-4,TRBJ2-3
CAWSPSRSREAFF,TGTGCCTGGAGTCCCTCTCGTTCCCGGGAAGCTTTCTTT,13,.,few,TRBV30,TRBJ1-1
CASSPAGGRTDTQYF,TGTGCCAGCAGCCCAGCGGGGGGGCGCACAGATACGCAGTATTTT,15,TRBD2,.,TRBV28,TRBJ2-3
CASSHRGGSYNEQFF,TGCGCCAGCAGCCACCGAGGGGGCTCCTACAATGAGCAGTTCTTC,15,.,.,TRBV4-3,TRBJ2-1
CASSTGTMKSAGELFF,TGTGCCAGTAGTACCGGGACAATGAAGAGCGCCGGGGAGCTGTTTTTT,16,.,many,TRBV19,TRBJ2-2
CASSHPGTGDTGELFF,TGCGCCAGCAGCCATCCCGGGACAGGGGACACCGGGGAGCTGTTTTTT,16,TRBD1,.,TRBV4-3,TRBJ2-2
CASPTANEKLFF,TGTGCCAGCCCGACAGCTAATGAAAAACTGTTTTTT,12,.,.,TRBV28,TRBJ1-4
CASSFQRGGAPDTQYF,TGTGCCAGCAGCTTCCAGCGGGGGGGCGCCCCAGATACGCAGTATTTT,16,TRBD2,.,TRBV5-4,TRBJ2-3
CASSPRPPPPPAIEAFF,TGTGCCAGCAGCCCCCGCCCCCCCCCCCCCCCCGCCATTGAAGCTTTCTTT,17,.,many,TRBV7-2,TRBJ1-1
CSAREPGLAIHEQFF,TGCAGTGCTAGAGAACCCGGACTAGCGATCCATGAGCAGTTCTTC,15,TRBD2,few,TRBV20-1,TRBJ2-1
CASSLALGQGYNEQFF,TGTGCCAGCAGCTTAGCGTTGGGACAGGGCTACAATGAGCAGTTCTTC,16,TRBD1,many,TRBV7-2,TRBJ2-1
CSVGTAYEQYF,TGCAGCGTTGGGACAGCCTACGAGCAGTACTTC,11,.,many,TRBV29-1,TRBJ2-7
CASSLSGGAYNEQFF,TGTGCCAGCAGCTTGAGCGGGGGCGCCTACAATGAGCAGTTCTTC,15,TRBD2,.,TRBV11-3,TRBJ2-1
CASSTGTLTTDTQYF,TGTGCCAGTAGTACCGGGACTCTTACCACAGATACGCAGTATTTT,15,.,.,TRBV19,TRBJ2-3
CASTLKGSYEQYF,TGTGCCAGCACCTTGAAGGGCTCATACGAGCAGTACTTC,13,.,many,TRBV7-2,TRBJ2-7